This TCR beta chain was sequenced for a study of naive and memory T cell subsets. The SP2 primer and nested alpha and beta constant region primers amplified ligated cDNA in four rounds. TCRdb independently ran MiXCR on the UMI-ligation and nested PCR reads; one entry per CDR3 protein. The sample lists over 13,000 distinct CDR3 sequences; 4.5% to 6.5% were seen once. The treatment here: skin biopsy from PPD injection site in Mantoux-positive individual. TCR cDNA received a 3' ligated oligonucleotide that carried a UMI. The study's findings and limits: Potentially, T cell activation and differentiation skew this RNA-based measurement.

J lost 5 bases, V lost 5 bases, and 12 bases had no gene match. The V gene's germline CDR1 is SGHTA and CDR2 FQGNSA. The CDR3 length is 16 residues. This clonotype was detected ten times or more. The antigen is undetermined. Sequenced material: skin, taken from a tuberculin skin test site. This TCR derives from an adult in good health. This chain joins TRBV7-2 and TRBJ1-5; 7 bases are a match to TRBD1. The CDR3: CASSRTDREPHQPQHF. The DNA for the CDR3 is TGTGCCAGCAGCCGAACCGACAGGGAGCCTCATCAGCCCCAGCATTTT.